One and the same sample provided the 8 T cell receptor beta chains below, sequenced in a study of patients and donors after allogeneic stem cell transplantation. TCRdb reanalysed the RT-PCR reads using MiXCR and keeps one entry per CDR3 protein. The repertoire holds more than 850,000 distinct CDR3 sequences, roughly 18% seen once, with 5% to 7.5% in the top ten. Sequences were obtained from blood, either unsorted or a sorted T cell fraction (not recorded which). The receptors here all came from a human donor who was either an allogeneic HSCT recipient or a stem cell or donor lymphocyte infusion donor (not recorded which). It is not recorded whose cells these are; they may come from a transplant donor.

V usage is TRBV5-1 and J usage is TRBJ1-2, with D uncertain. The V and J ends lost 4 bases and 8 bases respectively, with 15 bases between them. The CDR3 runs 13 residues. Germline-derived CDR1 and CDR2 are SGHRS and YFSETQ. The CDR3, as DNA: TGCGCCAGCAGCCCCGGTCAGGTCAGAGGCTACACCTTC. This gives the protein CASSPGQVRGYTF.

V gene TRBV2 combines with J gene TRBJ2-4; no firm D call. With 0 bases removed from V and 0 bases from J, the gap between germline ends came to 6 bases. From germline, CDR1 is SNHLY and CDR2 FYNNEI. The CDR3 loop spans 15 amino acids. The CDR3 sequence is CASSEARLAKNIQYF. Here the CDR3 DNA reads TGTGCCAGCAGTGAAGCCCGGTTAGCCAAAAACATTCAGTACTTC.

This clonotype was detected only a few times. The V and J genes are TRBV24-1 and TRBJ2-1; D may be TRBD2 (7 bases). The CDR3 length is 18 residues. Germline assignment: CDR1 KGHDR and CDR2 SFDVKD. With 3 bases removed from V and 3 bases from J, the gap between germline ends came to 20 bases. The CDR3 sequence is CATSDIRKGGQIYNEQFF. DNA for the CDR3: TGTGCCACCAGTGATATTAGGAAGGGGGGGCAAATCTACAATGAGCAGTTCTTC.

The genes are TRBV12-3 or TRBV12-4 and TRBJ1-2; 7 nucleotides line up with TRBD1. The CDR3 extends over 15 amino acids. The junction had 13 bases not matched to a gene; V was cut back by 6 bases and J by 6 bases. The CDR3 DNA reads TGTGCCAGCAGCCTGGCCCGACAGGGCTACCATGGCTACACCTTC. Translation gives CASSLARQGYHGYTF.

V gene TRBV7-8 combines with J gene TRBJ2-3, with D tentatively TRBD1 (6 bases). This CDR3 comprises 13 residues. CDR1 is SGHVS and CDR2 is FQNEAQ in the germline V gene. Trimming shortened V by 7 bases and J by 4 bases, and 12 bases separated the two germline ends. CDR3 loop: CASKSGVSDTQYF. The DNA of the CDR3 is TGTGCCAGCAAATCAGGGGTATCAGATACGCAGTATTTT.

This clonotype was detected many times. Germline is not matched at one junction end, which may reflect a read error. V and J are TRBV5-1 and TRBJ1-1; D is ambiguous. Germline assignment: CDR1 SGHRS and CDR2 YFSETQ. There are 14 residues in the CDR3. CDR3 sequence reads: CASSLAGRNTEAFF. CDR3 nucleotides: TGTGCCAGCAGCTTAGCGGGCAGAAACACTGAAGCTTTCTTT.

This clonotype was seen only a few times. The chain links TRBV27 to TRBJ2-1; D gene ambiguous. There are 15 residues in the CDR3. V was trimmed by 3 bases and J by 2 bases, leaving 11 bases between them. Germline V lookup: CDR1 MNHEY, CDR2 SMNVEV (reference sequence). The CDR3 DNA follows: TGTGCCAGCAGTTTTGCGACTGTAGCCTACAATGAGCAGTTCTTC. Translating gives CASSFATVAYNEQFF.

This chain connects TRBV6-2 or TRBV6-3 to TRBJ2-1, with D maybe TRBD2 (5 bases). The CDR3 extends over 14 amino acids. Germline CDR1 and CDR2: MNHEY and SVGEGT. The V end lost 7 bases, the J end lost 0 bases, and 10 bases lay between the germline ends. CDR3 region: CASNDYPSYNEQFF. In DNA form, the CDR3 reads TGTGCCAGCAACGACTACCCCTCCTACAATGAGCAGTTCTTC.